Sequencing of this TCR beta chain was carried out in a study of T cell responses to AZD1222 COVID-19 vaccine. At the level of the study: Second doses were pooled across both intervals (about 4 or about 12 weeks).

Germline V gene data show CDR1 as MNHEY and CDR2 as SVGAGI. V was trimmed by 6 bases and J by 0 bases, leaving 12 bases between them. This CDR3 is 15 amino acids long. This clone has only one observation. Its specificity is unknown. Study conclusions and caveats: Sampled repertoires all dated from after the peak T cell response. Spike-specific TCR breadth and depth both grew after two AZD1222 doses. Nearly half of spike-specific TCRs reportedly target unmutated variant regions.

This table comes from immunoSEQ multiplex PCR, and its TCRdb copy is limited to in-frame clones, with some not included. The repertoire holds tens of thousands of clones, with more than 75% as singletons. This chain connects TRBV6-5 to TRBJ2-1; the D is unclear. The sample was peripheral blood, taken on day 0 of AZD1222 vaccination. This clonotype originated in an adult in good health. CDR3 residues: CASRQTRSSYNEQFF. CDR3 nucleotides: TGTGCCAGCAGGCAAACTCGGAGCTCCTACAATGAGCAGTTCTTC.